Presented here are 29 T cell receptor beta chains from one specimen sequenced in a study. MiXCR was run by TCRdb on the RT-PCR reads, yielding one entry per CDR3 protein. The data contain almost 700,000 distinct CDR3 sequences, 11% to 15% of them singletons. Sequenced sample: memory CD4+ T cells from blood. These receptors were obtained from a female donor in good health, serving as a healthy control.

This clonotype was observed at least ten times. The genes are TRBV5-1 and TRBJ2-1; D ambiguous. V lost 0 bases to trimming and J lost 2 bases, with 6 bases between them. This CDR3 spans 14 amino acids. Germline V lookup: CDR1 SGHRS, CDR2 YFSETQ. In DNA, the CDR3 is TGCGCCAGCAGCTTGGAGGGCACCTACAATGAGCAGTTCTTC. This encodes CASSLEGTYNEQFF.

The chain has TRBV5-1 and TRBJ2-2; TRBD1 might be the D (6 bases). Germline V gene data show CDR1 as SGHRS and CDR2 as YFSETQ. V shed 4 bases and J shed 0 bases, with 13 bases lying between them. The CDR3 sequence is 16 residues long. Here the CDR3 DNA reads TGCGCCAGCAGCGTCGGACAGACATCGAACACCGGGGAGCTGTTTTTT. It translates to CASSVGQTSNTGELFF.

The table lists this clonotype with a few counts. This chain uses TRBV20-1 with TRBJ1-2, with D uncertain. Looked up from germline, CDR1 is DFQATT and CDR2 is SNEGSKA (reference sequence). The CDR3 consists of 13 residues. The V end was cut by 3 bases, the J end by 2 bases, with 10 bases between. The CDR3 spells CSASHRANYGYTF. The CDR3 nucleotides read TGCAGTGCTAGTCACAGAGCCAACTATGGCTACACCTTC.

This clonotype has more than one count but fewer than ten. CDR3 nucleotides: TGCAGCGTTGAAGGGCCCCTGAGGAGCGGGAACACAGATACGCAGTATTTT. As protein: CSVEGPLRSGNTDTQYF. This chain connects TRBV29-1 to TRBJ2-3; 7 nucleotides match TRBD2. The CDR3 has 17 residues. Germline CDR1 is SQVTM and CDR2 is ANQGSEA. After removal of 1 base from V and 2 bases from J, the junction contained 12 bases not matched to a gene.

This clonotype was counted many times. J is TRBJ2-7 and V is TRBV5-5; D is ambiguous. The CDR3 length is 19 residues. Germline V gene data show CDR1 as SGHKS and CDR2 as YYEKEE (reference sequence). V lost 2 bases and J 0 bases, leaving 24 bases between the germline ends. The CDR3 spells CASSFGLPSRGGYSYEQYF. The CDR3 nucleotides read TGTGCCAGCAGCTTCGGCCTGCCCTCCAGAGGCGGTTACTCCTACGAGCAGTACTTC. Supplemented by reference TRBV5-5 and TRBJ2-7, the full variable domain reads DAGVTQSPTHLIKTRGQQVTLRCSPISGHKSVSWYQQVLGQGPQFIFQYYEKEERGRGNFPDRFSARQFPNYSSELNVNALLLGDSALYLCASSFGLPSRGGYSYEQYFGPGTRLTVT.

This clonotype was detected only a few times. This chain connects TRBV5-1 to TRBJ2-5, with 10 bases that match TRBD2. Germline CDR1 SGHRS, CDR2 YFSETQ. V shed 4 bases and J 1 base; nucleotides not matched to a gene: 4. There are 15 residues in the CDR3. CDR3 protein: CASSDPSGSQETQYF. In DNA, the CDR3 is TGCGCCAGCAGCGACCCTAGCGGGAGCCAAGAGACCCAGTACTTC.

J is TRBJ1-2 and V is TRBV20-1; 8 nucleotides agree with TRBD1. J lost 7 bases, V lost 6 bases, and 10 bases had no gene match. The CDR3 length is 13 residues. Germline CDR1 DFQATT, CDR2 SNEGSKA (reference sequence). For the CDR3, the DNA is TGCAGTGCAATCGGACAGGGCTTTCCTGGCTACACCTTC. This sequence encodes CSAIGQGFPGYTF.

The J gene is TRBJ1-3, the V gene TRBV6-5; TRBD1 agrees at 8 bases. The junction had 9 bases not matched to a gene; V was cut back by 5 bases and J by 0 bases. CDR1 is MNHEY and CDR2 is SVGAGI in the germline V gene. The CDR3 totals 17 residues. The CDR3 sequence: CASSGGQVLSSGNTIYF. CDR3 nucleotides: TGTGCCAGCAGTGGGGGACAGGTCTTAAGCTCTGGAAACACCATATATTTT.

J is TRBJ1-2 and V is TRBV20-1; TRBD1 might be the D (5 bases). This CDR3 comprises 15 residues. V lost 0 bases and J 4 bases, leaving 15 bases between the germline ends. From germline, CDR1 is DFQATT and CDR2 SNEGSKA (reference sequence). The CDR3 DNA reads TGCAGTGCTAGAGATAGATTCGGGACGGCCTATGGCTACACCTTC. It encodes CSARDRFGTAYGYTF.

This chain uses TRBV12-5 with TRBJ1-1; 8 positions agree with TRBD1. This CDR3 has 12 residues. V lost 11 bases, J lost 1 base, and 3 bases stayed unmatched. CDR1 is LGHNT and CDR2 is FRNRAP in the germline V gene. In DNA form, the CDR3 reads TGTGCTTACGGGACAGGGAACACTGAAGCTTTCTTT. It yields the protein CAYGTGNTEAFF.

The J gene is TRBJ2-6, the V gene TRBV20-1; unclear D gene. The CDR3 runs to 13 residues. The germline V gene encodes CDR1 DFQATT and CDR2 SNEGSKA (reference sequence). The V gene lost 1 base and the J gene lost 4 bases, with 5 bases spanning the gap. CDR3 coding DNA: TGCAGTGCTAGAGTCCGGGGGGCCAACGTCCTGACTTTC. This sequence encodes CSARVRGANVLTF.

The chain combines TRBV14 with TRBJ2-6; 7 positions agree with TRBD1. Germline values: CDR1 SGHDN, CDR2 FVKESK. V shed 5 bases, J shed 0 bases, and the junction held 7 bases outside the gene matches. There are 17 residues in the CDR3. CDR3 nucleotide sequence: TGTGCCAGCAGCAGAGGGACAGCCTACTCTGGGGCCAACGTCCTGACTTTC. Its protein is CASSRGTAYSGANVLTF.

This clonotype was recorded at least ten times. The V gene is TRBV6-1, the J gene TRBJ2-5; TRBD1 matches 12 bases. Germline CDR1 is MNHNS and CDR2 is SASEGT. The CDR3 extends over 16 amino acids. The V segment lost 6 bases and the J segment 5 bases; nucleotides outside the gene matches: 10. This CDR3 reads CASSPTGQGAGETQYF. For the CDR3, the DNA is TGTGCCAGCAGCCCCACGGGACAGGGGGCGGGGGAGACCCAGTACTTC.

This clonotype appeared many times. The chain joins TRBV6-2 or TRBV6-3 to TRBJ2-7; 13 bases are a match to TRBD2. CDR3 length: 19 amino acids. Unmatched junction bases numbered 18, after V lost 4 bases and J lost 6 bases. CDR1 MNHEY and CDR2 SVGEGT come from the germline V gene. The CDR3 protein is CASSSGKLTSGRSTGEQYF. The CDR3, as DNA: TGTGCCAGCAGTTCAGGAAAATTGACTAGCGGGAGGTCCACCGGCGAGCAGTACTTC.

This clonotype has a handful of counts. The chain links TRBV6-2 or TRBV6-3 to TRBJ1-1; D is perhaps TRBD1 (5 bases). Trimming left V 0 bases short and J 0 bases short, with 14 bases between. This CDR3 contains 17 residues. The germline V gene has CDR1 MNHEY and CDR2 SVGEGT. The CDR3 nucleotides read TGTGCCAGCAGTTACTCTGCAGGGATGCGGATGAACACTGAAGCTTTCTTT. It is translated as CASSYSAGMRMNTEAFF.

A few counts support this clonotype. The chain has TRBV2 and TRBJ1-5, with D hard to call. Germline lookup yields CDR1 SNHLY and CDR2 FYNNEI. The CDR3 runs to 14 residues. Between the trimmed V and J ends, which lost 7 bases and 4 bases, there was a span of 14 bases. The CDR3 DNA is TGTGCCAGCAACCTCCGCTCGGGGAATCAGCCCCAGCATTTT. Translation: CASNLRSGNQPQHF.

This clonotype was seen ten or more times. This chain links TRBV5-1 with TRBJ1-4; D not certain. Deletions cut 0 bases from V and 3 bases from J, with 15 bases between. Germline V CDR1 and CDR2: SGHRS, YFSETQ. This CDR3 spans 17 amino acids. The CDR3 coding sequence is TGCGCCAGCAGCTTGGGTCTGTGGGAGTCGTCTAATGAAAAACTGTTTTTT. This translates into CASSLGLWESSNEKLFF.

This clonotype was counted at least ten times. V is TRBV20-1 and J is TRBJ2-3; 9 nucleotides align to TRBD2. V shed 3 bases and J 4 bases; nucleotides not matched to a gene: 8. Germline V lookup: CDR1 DFQATT, CDR2 SNEGSKA (reference sequence). CDR3 length: 15 amino acids. In DNA form, the CDR3 reads TGCAGTGCTAGTCTGGGACTAGCATCCCCAGATACGCAGTATTTT. The encoded protein is CSASLGLASPDTQYF.

The CDR3 nucleotides are TGTGCCAGCACCTACAGGGCGAGCGGCATGGATACGCAGTATTTT. This sequence encodes CASTYRASGMDTQYF. The chain is built from TRBV7-2 and TRBJ2-3, with a tentative D call TRBD1 (6 bases). Germline CDR1 reads SGHTA; CDR2 reads FQGNSA. This CDR3 has 15 amino acids. V lost 7 bases and J 6 bases, leaving 20 bases between the germline ends.

This clonotype has just a few counts. The genes are TRBV25-1 and TRBJ2-3, with a tentative D call TRBD2 (7 bases). Trimming took 7 bases from V and 11 from J, leaving 13 bases between them. Looked up from germline, CDR1 is MGHDK and CDR2 is SYGVNS. The length of the CDR3 is 11 residues. CDR3 protein: CASTAGAKQYF. CDR3 DNA sequence: TGTGCCAGCACGGCGGGGGCGAAGCAGTATTTT.

This clonotype was counted only a few times. V usage is TRBV6-4 and J usage is TRBJ1-6; TRBD1 aligns across 8 bases. V was clipped by 4 bases and J by 9 bases; unmatched bases: 8. Germline lookup yields CDR1 MRHNA and CDR2 SNTAGT. The CDR3 length is 15 residues. CDR3 DNA sequence: TGTGCCAGCAGTGCCTCTTCAGGGGGCGGTTCACCCCTCCACTTT. Translated, it gives CASSASSGGGSPLHF.

V usage is TRBV6-5 and J usage is TRBJ2-5; 7 positions agree with TRBD2. Germline loops: CDR1 MNHEY, CDR2 SVGAGI. With 2 bases clipped from V and 7 bases from J, the junction kept 7 bases outside the gene matches. The CDR3 totals 14 residues. The CDR3 region is CASSYRAGDATQYF. Here the CDR3 DNA reads TGTGCCAGCAGTTACAGGGCGGGAGATGCGACCCAGTACTTC.

This clonotype was seen only a few times. The chain is built from TRBV20-1 and TRBJ2-7; 11 bases line up with TRBD2. CDR1 is DFQATT, CDR2 SNEGSKA, per germline (reference sequence). This CDR3 comprises 15 residues. V shed 5 bases, J shed 3 bases, and the junction held 9 bases outside the gene matches. In nucleotides, the CDR3 is TGCAGTGCTCCTTACCTAGCGGGAGGACTCTACGAGCAGTACTTC. Translation gives CSAPYLAGGLYEQYF.

In this sample, this clonotype turned up a few times. This chain joins TRBV9 and TRBJ2-7, with 9 nucleotides matching TRBD2. J gave up 5 bases and V 3 bases, and 15 bases lay outside the gene matches. This CDR3 region has 17 residues. The V gene's germline CDR1 is SGDLS and CDR2 YYNGEE. The CDR3 sequence: CASSALRPGTSPNEQYF. CDR3 DNA: TGTGCCAGCAGCGCCCTCCGCCCCGGGACTAGCCCCAACGAGCAGTACTTC.

This clonotype was observed at least ten times. The chain links TRBV5-5 to TRBJ2-5; D uncertain. The germline V gene encodes CDR1 SGHKS and CDR2 YYEKEE (reference sequence). V lost 7 bases to trimming and J lost 0 bases, with 4 bases between them. This CDR3 is 11 amino acids long. The CDR3 sequence: CASVNQETQYF. The CDR3 DNA reads TGTGCCAGCGTCAACCAAGAGACCCAGTACTTC.

V is TRBV6-5 and J is TRBJ1-5; a possible D gene is TRBD1 (5 bases). The CDR3 has 15 amino acids. Per germline, CDR1 MNHEY and CDR2 SVGAGI. The V end was cut by 6 bases, the J end by 6 bases, with 18 bases between. CDR3 sequence reads: CASRPDKGRGQPQHF. CDR3 nucleotides: TGTGCCAGCAGACCGGACAAGGGGCGCGGTCAGCCCCAGCATTTT.

This clonotype was seen repeatedly, ten times or more. The chain carries TRBV12-1 and TRBJ2-5; whether TRBD1, the table's D call, matches the DNA was not checked. TRBV12-1 has pseudogene status. This CDR3 has 14 residues. CDR3 nucleotides: TGTGCCAGCCTAAGGAGGGGGGCGTCGGAGACCCAGTACTTC. It translates to CASLRRGASETQYF.

The sample holds a few counts of this clonotype. The V gene is TRBV10-3, the J gene TRBJ1-6; 7 nucleotides match TRBD1. The length of the CDR3 is 14 residues. V was pared by 5 bases and J by 7 bases, with 5 bases of the junction left unmatched. The germline V gene encodes CDR1 ENHRY and CDR2 SYGVKD. The CDR3 coding sequence is TGTGCCATCAGTTTCGACAGGGCCAATTCACCCCTCCACTTT. As protein: CAISFDRANSPLHF.

This clonotype appeared many times. The chain uses TRBV29-1 and TRBJ1-4, with D perhaps TRBD1 (6 bases). Germline assignment: CDR1 SQVTM and CDR2 ANQGSEA. This CDR3 has 12 residues. The germline V and J ends were trimmed by 5 bases and 8 bases, with 12 bases remaining between them. The DNA for the CDR3 is TGCAGCGTTCGTGGGGACAACGAAAAACTGTTTTTT. Its translation is CSVRGDNEKLFF.